A selection of T cell receptor beta chains follows, all from one sample in a study of T cells after yellow fever vaccination. TCRdb used MiXCR to reprocess the 5' RACE reads, holding one entry per CDR3 protein. The sample records approximately 580,000 distinct CDR3 sequences, about a sixth being singletons. The sample here was PBMCs, taken 4 to 5 days after the first yellow fever vaccination. These TCRs come from a man younger than 35 who received the YFV17D yellow fever vaccine. Each CDR3 is given with its conserved first and last residue. The D gene is left open where the match is weak. Size is stated for part of the rows, as once, few or many counts, or as a class when the clone is expanded.

TRBD1	.	14	TRBV27	TRBJ2-3	CASSGDRTAHTQYF
TRBD2	.	15	TRBV6-2/TRBV6-3	TRBJ2-3	CASSFRRGGHDTQYF
.	.	12	TRBV7-9	TRBJ2-3	CAIGVQTDTQYF
.	few	14	TRBV6-1	TRBJ2-5	CASRSPPLGETQYF
TRBD2	.	18	TRBV4-2	TRBJ2-3	CASSARLLAGGPEDTQYF
.	.	17	TRBV7-6	TRBJ2-3	CASSARGGLLPTDTQYF
.	.	13	TRBV5-5	TRBJ2-2	CASSETSFGELFF
TRBD1	.	17	TRBV14	TRBJ2-4	CASSQYGTGLAKNIQYF
TRBD1	few	13	TRBV9	TRBJ2-3	CASSVQGADTQYF
.	.	13	TRBV7-2	TRBJ2-5	CASSPVHGETQYF
.	few	12	TRBV12-3/TRBV12-4	TRBJ1-4	CASSWGPEKLFF
.	.	14	TRBV29-1	TRBJ1-2	CSVDMPGLYYGYTF
TRBD1	many	15	TRBV25-1	TRBJ2-3	CASSEKDRSTDTQYF
.	few	15	TRBV5-4	TRBJ1-6	CASTTGQHNNSPLHF